The source of this TCR beta chain is a study of T-cell reconstitution after alpha-beta-depleted transplantation in children (dated by TCRdb to the mid-2010s). Regarding the research as a whole: Using TCR repertoire profiling, the study quantitatively followed how T-cell immune reconstitution unfolded in children after TCRalphabeta/CD19-depleted allogeneic hematopoietic cell transplantation. Study-level results and caveats: Hyperexpanded clone frequencies declined over subsequent months; after one year, T-cell counts and TCRbeta diversity were mostly attributed to newly produced T cells. The apparently early alphabetaT-cell count recovery about two months after transplant was reportedly dependent on only several hundred rapidly expanded clones derived from non-depleted graft cells. In some patients, the high TCRbeta diversity seen at day 60 was put down to recipient T cells and intrathymic progenitors that had survived conditioning.

Concerning this clonotype: Its antigen remains undetermined. The input lacks base qualities; no much larger clone sits a single base away.

The sample's treatment or condition label is to be understood as: allogeneic hematopoietic cell transplantation with graft depleted of TCRalphabeta T cells and CD19 B cells. The children who served as transplant recipients had been given grafts of TCRalphabeta/CD19-depleted allogeneic hematopoietic cells. Library method: PCR. Sequencing relied on an Illumina HiSeq 2500. TCR libraries were prepared with molecular barcoding, using unique molecular identifiers to normalize TCRbeta repertoire quantification. TCRdb's own reprocessing of the public reads used fastp at Q25 and MiXCR and kept productive beta chains. Each record represents a unique CDR3 protein, reported with the most common genes and DNA among its rows. A total of more than 200,000 distinct CDR3 sequences appear in this sample, more than 20% of them only once. Together, the top ten hold about 4.8% of the sample. This specimen consisted of PBMCs, mostly from graft donor cells, obtained 360 days after TCRalphabeta/CD19-depleted stem cell transplant. The source is a female patient between 2 and 15 years old who had a stem cell transplant for congenital amegakaryocytic thrombocytopenia, so the T cells may come from the graft donor.

In nucleotide form, the sequence is TGTGCCAGCAGCGCCGTAGGGGGGCCCCAAGATACGCAGTATTTT. It translates as CASSAVGGPQDTQYF. The chain was built from TRBV9 and TRBJ2-3; the D gene is possibly TRBD1 or TRBD2, each agreeing over 6 bases. V was cut back by 3 bases and J by 5 bases, leaving a gap of 16 bases between them. The CDR3, cysteine through phenylalanine, is 15 amino acids long. The kept DNA is CDR3 alone, 45 bases in frame from the first base. CDR1 and CDR2 (SGDLS, YYNGEE) derive from the germline V gene.